The rows below give T cell receptor beta chains drawn from one sample of a study of cytomegalovirus exposure and HLA in healthy donors. Profiling relied on immunoSEQ multiplex PCR, and the TCRdb table lists in-frame clones only, not all of them. The data contain over 150,000 clones, 65% to 85% of them singletons. Input material: PBMCs. The receptors derive from a woman aged 18-29 years in good health and CMV-seropositive. The CDR3 runs from the conserved cysteine through the conserved F or W. The D gene is left open where the match is weak. Clone size is not always given. Where it is, it says once, few, many or a class for expanded clones.

V: TRBV18
J: TRBJ1-1
D: .
size: .
DNA: TGTGCCAGCTCCTGGACAGATTCCTTAATGGCTGAAGCTTTCTTT
CDR3: CASSWTDSLMAEAFF

V: TRBV7-2
J: TRBJ2-3
D: TRBD2
size: .
DNA: TGTGCCAGCCGCTGGGGCGGGGGAAGCACAGATACGCAGTATTTT
CDR3: CASRWGGGSTDTQYF

V: TRBV21-1
J: TRBJ2-7
D: .
size: few
DNA: TGTGCCAGCAGCACCACGCCGGGACAGGGATGCAACGAGCAGTACTTC
CDR3: CASSTTPGQGCNEQYF

V: TRBV28
J: TRBJ2-3
D: TRBD2
size: .
DNA: TGTGCCAGCAGACCGGGGGGTGAGGGTGATACGCAGTATTTT
CDR3: CASRPGGEGDTQYF

V: TRBV6-5
J: TRBJ1-5
D: TRBD1
size: .
DNA: TGTGCCAGCAGTTACTCACGGGACAGCCTCAATCAGCCCCAGCATTTT
CDR3: CASSYSRDSLNQPQHF

V: TRBV7-2
J: TRBJ2-7
D: TRBD2
size: .
DNA: TGTGCCAGCAGCGTTAGCGGGGGGACCGCATACGAGCAGTACTTC
CDR3: CASSVSGGTAYEQYF

V: TRBV2
J: TRBJ2-3
D: .
size: .
DNA: TGTGCCAGCAGCCCTACAGGGTTCGGGGCAGATACGCAGTATTTT
CDR3: CASSPTGFGADTQYF

V: TRBV29-1
J: TRBJ2-3
D: TRBD2
size: .
DNA: TGCAGCGTTCTGACTAGCGGGGTATCTAGCACAGATACGCAGTATTTT
CDR3: CSVLTSGVSSTDTQYF

V: TRBV2
J: TRBJ1-1
D: .
size: .
DNA: TGTGCCAGCAGTAAAGACCGGTACACTGAAGCTTTCTTT
CDR3: CASSKDRYTEAFF

V: TRBV7-3
J: TRBJ2-6
D: TRBD2
size: .
DNA: TGTGCCAGCAGACCCAACAGCGGGGACTATATCAGCTCTGGGGCCAACGTCCTGACTTTC
CDR3: CASRPNSGDYISSGANVLTF

V: TRBV7-9
J: TRBJ1-1
D: TRBD1
size: few
DNA: TGTGCCAGCAGCGCAACCACGGGACAGGGAGAAGCTTTCTTT
CDR3: CASSATTGQGEAFF

V: TRBV2
J: TRBJ2-7
D: TRBD1
size: .
DNA: TGTGCCACAAGGACAGGGAGCTACGAGCAGTACTTC
CDR3: CATRTGSYEQYF

V: TRBV11-2
J: TRBJ2-5
D: .
size: .
DNA: TGTGCCAGCAGCTCGGCAATCAGGGGGGCGCGGGAGACCCAGTACTTC
CDR3: CASSSAIRGARETQYF

V: TRBV5-6
J: TRBJ2-3
D: .
size: .
DNA: TGTGCCAGCAGATGGGGCGCGCCTCCGTATTTT
CDR3: CASRWGAPPYF

V: TRBV27
J: TRBJ2-7
D: TRBD2
size: .
DNA: TGTGCCAGCAGACGAGCGGGGGGAACCTACGAGCAGTACTTC
CDR3: CASRRAGGTYEQYF

V: TRBV11-2
J: TRBJ2-2
D: .
size: .
DNA: TGTGCCAGCAGCTCCCCCGGGACACCGAACACCGGGGAGTTGTTTTTT
CDR3: CASSSPGTPNTGELFF

V: TRBV5-5
J: TRBJ1-3
D: TRBD1
size: .
DNA: TGTGCCAGCAGCGGCGACAGGGATGGAAACACCATATATTTT
CDR3: CASSGDRDGNTIYF

V: TRBV7-3
J: TRBJ1-6
D: TRBD1
size: few
DNA: TGTGCCAGCAGCTTAGGCAGGGGGCTGGGATCACCCCTCCACTTT
CDR3: CASSLGRGLGSPLHF

V: TRBV19
J: TRBJ2-1
D: TRBD2
size: .
DNA: TGTGCCAGTAGTGTTTTAGCGGGGGCACTATACAATGAGCAGTTCTTC
CDR3: CASSVLAGALYNEQFF

V: TRBV5-1
J: TRBJ2-3
D: .
size: .
DNA: TGCGCCAGCAGCGTCCCTACGGATACGCAGTATTTT
CDR3: CASSVPTDTQYF

V: TRBV7-2
J: TRBJ1-6
D: TRBD1
size: few
DNA: TGTGCCAGCAGCCGACCGACAGGGGCGGGTTCACCCCTCCACTTT
CDR3: CASSRPTGAGSPLHF

V: TRBV5-6
J: TRBJ1-2
D: .
size: .
DNA: TGTGCCAGCAGCTTGGAAGGGGTCTACACCTTC
CDR3: CASSLEGVYTF

V: TRBV2
J: TRBJ2-1
D: TRBD2
size: once
DNA: TGTGCCAGCAGCGAACTAGCGGGGGCCTACAATGAGCAGTTCTTC
CDR3: CASSELAGAYNEQFF

V: TRBV6-5
J: TRBJ2-5
D: .
size: .
DNA: TGTGCCAGCAGAGGCTGGAGAGAGACCCAGTACTTC
CDR3: CASRGWRETQYF

V: TRBV7-2
J: TRBJ1-5
D: .
size: few
DNA: TGTGCCAGCAGCCAAATAATGGGCCAGGGTAGCCAGCCCCAGCATTTT
CDR3: CASSQIMGQGSQPQHF

V: TRBV5-1
J: TRBJ2-2
D: .
size: .
DNA: TGCGCCAGCAGCTTTAAGGGGAATACCGGGGAGCTGTTTTTT
CDR3: CASSFKGNTGELFF

V: TRBV6-1
J: TRBJ2-5
D: .
size: .
DNA: TGTGCCAGCAGTCGGACATACCAAGAGACCCAGTACTTC
CDR3: CASSRTYQETQYF

V: TRBV4-3
J: TRBJ1-2
D: .
size: .
DNA: TGCGCCAGCAGCCAAGAGGTCCAGGGTTTCGATGGCTACACCTTC
CDR3: CASSQEVQGFDGYTF

V: TRBV2
J: TRBJ2-3
D: .
size: .
DNA: TGTGCCAGCAGTGAAGAAGGGGTCCCAGATACGCAGTATTTT
CDR3: CASSEEGVPDTQYF

V: TRBV2
J: TRBJ1-1
D: .
size: .
DNA: TGTGCCAGCAGTGGGGGCGAAGCTTTCTTT
CDR3: CASSGGEAFF

V: TRBV9
J: TRBJ1-2
D: TRBD1
size: .
DNA: TGTGCCAGCAGCGCCTCCCCATTAGACAGGGCTGGCTACACCTTC
CDR3: CASSASPLDRAGYTF

V: TRBV7-9
J: TRBJ1-6
D: .
size: few
DNA: TGTGCCAGCAGCTCCGACAGGATTACGAATTCACCCCTCCACTTT
CDR3: CASSSDRITNSPLHF

V: TRBV9
J: TRBJ1-2
D: TRBD1
size: .
DNA: TGTGCCAGCAGCGTAGGTCCGAACTGGCGCCAGGGGGAGGGCTACACCTTC
CDR3: CASSVGPNWRQGEGYTF

V: TRBV4-1
J: TRBJ2-5
D: .
size: once
DNA: TGCGCCAGCAGCCAACCGGGCACAGCGGACCAAGAGACCCAGTACTTC
CDR3: CASSQPGTADQETQYF

V: TRBV14
J: TRBJ2-5
D: TRBD1
size: .
DNA: TGTGCCAGCAGCCAAGGGGACAGGGGGCGCTGGGAGACCCAGTACTTC
CDR3: CASSQGDRGRWETQYF

V: TRBV5-1
J: TRBJ1-5
D: .
size: few
DNA: TGCGCCAGCAGCTTGGCAGGGGCTAGCAATCAGCCCCAGCATTTT
CDR3: CASSLAGASNQPQHF

V: TRBV5-4
J: TRBJ2-7
D: TRBD1
size: .
DNA: TGTGCCAGCAGCCCCCGGGACAGGGGGTCCTACGAGCAGTACTTC
CDR3: CASSPRDRGSYEQYF

V: TRBV9
J: TRBJ2-5
D: .
size: once
DNA: TGTGCCAGCAGCGTAGCTTCGAGGGAGGCGGAGACCCAGTACTTC
CDR3: CASSVASREAETQYF

V: TRBV6-6
J: TRBJ2-7
D: TRBD1
size: .
DNA: TGTGCCAGCAGCCGGGACAGGGGGGCTTACTTTGAGCAGTACTTC
CDR3: CASSRDRGAYFEQYF